This TCR beta chain originates from a study of graft-versus-host responses after intestinal transplantation. The overall study: Anti-thymocyte globulin induction, then tacrolimus and steroids for about 3 years, went to all recipients.

Sequencing used immunoSEQ multiplex PCR; TCRdb keeps in-frame clones, though not all of them. The data contain about 21,000 clones, 33% of them singletons. Responders that carried the CFSE label, about 200,000 of them, were plated with about 200,000 irradiated, violet-dye-labeled stimulator cells. From germline, CDR1 is ENHRY and CDR2 SYGVKD. Deletions cut 6 bases from V and 6 bases from J, with 14 bases between. The CDR3 has 13 amino acids. This clone was picked up a small number of times. The specimen was alloreactive CD8+ T cells from a mixed lymphocyte reaction culture, collected before intestinal transplant. Subset denoted: CFSE-low proliferating T cells sorted from roughly 6-day pre-transplant mixed lymphocyte reaction (GvH or HvG direction). The chain recombines TRBV10-3 with TRBJ1-1, with D uncertain. The TCR originated in a human patient who received an intestinal transplant. CDR3 coding DNA: TGTGCCATCAGCCAAGACGCTCCGCCTGAAGCTTTCTTT. Residues: CAISQDAPPEAFF.